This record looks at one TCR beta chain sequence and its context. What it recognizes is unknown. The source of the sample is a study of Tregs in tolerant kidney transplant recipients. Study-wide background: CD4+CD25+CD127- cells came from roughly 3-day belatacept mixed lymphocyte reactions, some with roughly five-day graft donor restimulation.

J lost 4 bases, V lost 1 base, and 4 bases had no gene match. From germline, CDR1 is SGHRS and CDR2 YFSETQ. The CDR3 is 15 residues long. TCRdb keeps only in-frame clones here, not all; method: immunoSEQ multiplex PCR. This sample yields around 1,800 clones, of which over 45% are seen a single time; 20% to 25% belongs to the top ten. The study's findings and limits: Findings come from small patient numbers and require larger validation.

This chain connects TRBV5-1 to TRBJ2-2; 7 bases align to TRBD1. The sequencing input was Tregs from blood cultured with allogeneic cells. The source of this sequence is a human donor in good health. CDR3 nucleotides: TGCGCCAGCAGCTTGCAAGGGGGCTTCACCGGGGAGCTGTTTTTT. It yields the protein CASSLQGGFTGELFF.